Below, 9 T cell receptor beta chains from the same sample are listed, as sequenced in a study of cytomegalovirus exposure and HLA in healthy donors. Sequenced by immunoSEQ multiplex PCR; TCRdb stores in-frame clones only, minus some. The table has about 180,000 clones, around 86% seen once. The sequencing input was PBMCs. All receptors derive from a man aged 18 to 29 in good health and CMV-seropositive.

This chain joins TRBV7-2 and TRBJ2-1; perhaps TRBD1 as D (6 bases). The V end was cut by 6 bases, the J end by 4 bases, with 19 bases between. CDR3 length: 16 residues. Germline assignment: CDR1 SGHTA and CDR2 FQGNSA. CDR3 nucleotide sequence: TGTGCCAGCAGACCCCGCACAGGGTATAGATACAATGAGCAGTTCTTC. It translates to CASRPRTGYRYNEQFF.

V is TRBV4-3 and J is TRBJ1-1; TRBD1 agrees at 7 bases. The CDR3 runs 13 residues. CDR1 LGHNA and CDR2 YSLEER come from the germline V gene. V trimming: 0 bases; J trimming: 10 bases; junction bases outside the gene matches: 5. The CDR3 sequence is CASSQEQGVAAFF. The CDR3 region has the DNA TGCGCCAGCAGCCAAGAGCAGGGGGTCGCAGCTTTCTTT.

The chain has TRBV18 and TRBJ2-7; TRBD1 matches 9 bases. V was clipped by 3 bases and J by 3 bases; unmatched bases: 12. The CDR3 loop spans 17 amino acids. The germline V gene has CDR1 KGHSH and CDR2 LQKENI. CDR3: CASSPFRDRESDYEQYF. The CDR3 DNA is TGTGCCAGCTCACCTTTCCGGGACAGGGAGTCGGACTACGAGCAGTACTTC.

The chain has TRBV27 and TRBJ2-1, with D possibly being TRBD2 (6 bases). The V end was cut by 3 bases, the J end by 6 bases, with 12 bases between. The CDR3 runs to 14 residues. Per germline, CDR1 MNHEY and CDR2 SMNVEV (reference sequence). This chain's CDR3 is CASSLVEGSNEQFF. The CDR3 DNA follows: TGTGCCAGCAGTTTGGTGGAGGGGTCCAATGAGCAGTTCTTC.

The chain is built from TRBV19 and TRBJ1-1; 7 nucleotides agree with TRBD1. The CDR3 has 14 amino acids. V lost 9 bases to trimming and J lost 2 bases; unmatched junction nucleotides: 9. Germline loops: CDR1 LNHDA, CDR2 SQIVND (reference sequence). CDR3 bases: TGTGCCAGCGCCCGGGACAGAGAAAACACTGAAGCTTTCTTT. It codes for CASARDRENTEAFF.

CDR3 amino acids: CASSLALAYEQYF. The CDR3 region has the DNA TGTGCCAGCAGCTTAGCACTAGCCTACGAGCAGTACTTC. The chain couples TRBV7-9 to TRBJ2-7, with D perhaps matching TRBD2 (5 bases). The V gene lost 0 bases and the J gene lost 2 bases, with 5 bases spanning the gap. The V gene's germline CDR1 is SEHNR and CDR2 FQNEAQ (reference sequence). This CDR3 is 13 amino acids long.

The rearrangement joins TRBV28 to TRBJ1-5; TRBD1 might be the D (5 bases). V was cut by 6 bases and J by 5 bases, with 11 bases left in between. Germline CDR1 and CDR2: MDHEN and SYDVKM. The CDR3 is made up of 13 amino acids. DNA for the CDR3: TGTGCCAGCAGCCTCACAGGACATCAGCCCCAGCATTTT. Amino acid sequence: CASSLTGHQPQHF.

The CDR3 protein is CASSQAVQETQYF. For the CDR3, the DNA is TGTGCCAGCAGCCAGGCCGTCCAAGAGACCCAGTACTTC. The V and J genes are TRBV4-2 and TRBJ2-5; D remains unclear. Germline CDR1 reads LGHNA; CDR2 reads YNFKEQ. Trimming cost V 3 bases and J 1 base, with 6 bases left between them. The CDR3 runs to 13 residues.

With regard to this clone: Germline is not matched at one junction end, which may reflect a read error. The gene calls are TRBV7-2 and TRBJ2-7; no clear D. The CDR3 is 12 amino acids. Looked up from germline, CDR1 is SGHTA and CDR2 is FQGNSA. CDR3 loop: CANSLASYEQYF. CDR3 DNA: TGTGCCAACAGCTTAGCCAGCTACGAGCAGTACTTC. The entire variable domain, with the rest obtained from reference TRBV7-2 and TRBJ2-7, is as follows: GAGVSQSPSNKVTEKGKDVELRCDPISGHTALYWYRQSLGQGLEFLIYFQGNSAPDKSGLPSDRFSAERTGGSVSTLTIQRTQQEDSAVYLCANSLASYEQYFGPGTRLTVT.